This T cell receptor (beta chain) was sequenced during a study of blood T cells in healthy people across ages. Overall study results and limits: Estimates drawn from one million T cells were deemed to understate diversity.

PCR was performed a second time for roughly 7 to 11 cycles using a sample-barcoded 5' primer and a J-beta primer mix. Each cDNA molecule carried a tag from a template-switch adaptor that contained 12 random nucleotides. TCRdb re-called the 5' RACE reads through MiXCR, storing one row per CDR3 protein. The repertoire has 1.5 million or so distinct CDR3 sequences, about 42% of them found once; the top ten carry 4%. V was cut by 1 base and J by 2 bases, with 8 bases left in between. The CDR3 has 14 residues. Germline V gene lookup returns CDR1 LGHNA and CDR2 YSLEER. Remarks on this clonotype: Antigen: not known.

The rearrangement links TRBV4-3 to TRBJ1-1; no reliable D call. Sample: blood. The receptor's source is a woman between 18 and 29 years old in good health. The CDR3 sequence: CASSQGLSNTEAFF. Here the CDR3 DNA reads TGCGCCAGCAGCCAAGGACTCTCTAACACTGAAGCTTTCTTT.